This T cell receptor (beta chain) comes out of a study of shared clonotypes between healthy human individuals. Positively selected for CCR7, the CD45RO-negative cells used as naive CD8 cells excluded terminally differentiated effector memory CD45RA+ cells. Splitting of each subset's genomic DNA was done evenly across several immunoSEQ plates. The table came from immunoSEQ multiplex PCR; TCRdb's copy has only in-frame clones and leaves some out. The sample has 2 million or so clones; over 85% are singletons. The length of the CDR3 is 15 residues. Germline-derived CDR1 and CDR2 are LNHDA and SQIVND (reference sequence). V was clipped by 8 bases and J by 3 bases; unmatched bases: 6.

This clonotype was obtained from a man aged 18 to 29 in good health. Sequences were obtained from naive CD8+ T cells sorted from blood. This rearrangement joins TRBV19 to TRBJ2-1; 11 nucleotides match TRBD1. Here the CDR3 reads CASARTGGFYNEQFF. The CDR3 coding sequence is TGTGCCAGTGCTAGGACAGGGGGCTTCTACAATGAGCAGTTCTTC.